The 8 T cell receptor beta chains below all came from one sample that was sequenced in a study of human T cells and chemical hapten exposure. TCRdb analysed the RACE reads with MiXCR anew, one entry per CDR3 protein. Found here are 50,000 to 65,000 distinct CDR3 sequences, approximately 9.9% of them singletons; the top ten hold roughly 17%. Described time point: patch test 3, about 24 weeks after DPC sensitization. Treatment meaning: therapeutic diphenylcyclopropenone sensitization with weekly scalp DPC. The specimen comprised whole blood, sampled in connection with sensitization to the hapten diphenylcyclopropenone (DPC). Every receptor here comes from a woman in her thirties or forties with alopecia areata. Some clones in this sample may be carry-over from other donors' samples.

At least ten counts were recorded for this clonotype. The V call is TRBV20-1, the J call TRBJ2-3, with D possibly being TRBD1 (5 bases). This CDR3 is 14 amino acids long. Germline CDR1 DFQATT, CDR2 SNEGSKA (reference sequence). CDR3 amino acids: CRLVRTSSTDTQYF. CDR3 coding DNA: TGCAGATTGGTCCGGACATCTAGCACAGATACGCAGTATTTT.

This clonotype was detected only a few times. The genes are TRBV5-1 and TRBJ2-7, with D possibly matching TRBD2 (7 bases). Trimming took off 4 bases at V and 5 bases at J, with 16 bases between the two ends. The CDR3 is made up of 14 amino acids. CDR1 and CDR2 (germline): SGHRS, YFSETQ. CDR3 in DNA: TGCGCCAGCAGCGGATCCGGGGGGCAAGACGAGCAGTACTTC. It yields the protein CASSGSGGQDEQYF.

This clonotype was counted ten times or more. V usage is TRBV6-1 and J usage is TRBJ1-5; no reliable D call. CDR3 length: 14 amino acids. Trimming took off 8 bases at V and 2 bases at J, with 13 bases between the two ends. Germline loops: CDR1 MNHNS, CDR2 SASEGT. The CDR3 here is CASSPVFGNQPQHF. The CDR3 bases are TGTGCCAGCTCCCCCGTCTTCGGCAATCAGCCCCAGCATTTT.

The table lists this clonotype with many counts. This chain links TRBV29-1 with TRBJ1-2; weak D call: TRBD1 (6 bases). Germline-derived CDR1 and CDR2 are SQVTM and ANQGSEA. The CDR3 sequence is 13 residues long. Trimming pared 7 bases from V and 0 bases from J, leaving 12 bases between. The DNA of the CDR3 is TGCAGCGGACGGACAGCAACTAACTATGGCTACACCTTC. Translation gives CSGRTATNYGYTF.

This rearrangement joins TRBV7-6 to TRBJ2-5; the D gene is possibly TRBD2 (6 bases). V lost 4 bases, J lost 5 bases, and 11 bases lay in between. This CDR3 region has 13 residues. Germline assignment: CDR1 SGHVS and CDR2 FNYEAQ. CDR3 nucleotides: TGTGCCAGCAGCTCCCTCCGGGGGGAGACCCAGTACTTC. Protein product: CASSSLRGETQYF.

Many counts were recorded for this clonotype. The J gene is TRBJ1-2, the V gene TRBV7-3, with a possible D match to TRBD1 (5 bases). This CDR3 spans 13 amino acids. Germline V gene data show CDR1 as SGHTA and CDR2 as FQGTGA. V shed 5 bases and J shed 7 bases, with 14 bases lying between them. The CDR3 sequence: CASSPEGDLGYTF. In nucleotides, the CDR3 is TGTGCCAGCAGCCCCGAAGGGGATCTTGGCTACACCTTC. The variable domain in full, completed from reference TRBV7-3 and TRBJ1-2, reads GAGVSQTPSNKVTEKGKYVELRCDPISGHTALYWYRQSLGQGPEFLIYFQGTGAADDSGLPNDRFFAVRPEGSVSTLKIQRTERGDSAVYLCASSPEGDLGYTFGSGTRLTVV.

V gene TRBV12-3 or TRBV12-4 combines with J gene TRBJ1-5; 8 positions agree with TRBD1. This CDR3 contains 14 residues. The J segment lost 4 bases and the V segment lost 6 bases, leaving 5 bases of the junction unmatched. CDR3 region: CASSQTGGNQPQHF. The CDR3 bases are TGTGCCAGCAGCCAAACAGGGGGGAATCAGCCCCAGCATTTT.

This clonotype was seen repeatedly, ten times or more. The chain uses TRBV28 and TRBJ1-2, with D perhaps matching TRBD1 (5 bases). CDR1 MDHEN and CDR2 SYDVKM come from the germline V gene. The germline V and J ends were trimmed by 3 bases and 3 bases, with 5 bases remaining between them. The CDR3 contains 12 residues. The CDR3 is CASSFRDYGYTF. The CDR3 nucleotides read TGTGCCAGCAGTTTCAGGGACTATGGCTACACCTTC.